A single sample gave rise to the 28 T cell receptor beta chains below, sequenced in a study of cytomegalovirus exposure and HLA in healthy donors. The PCR employed 60 Vbeta primers together with 13 Jbeta primers. Some clones are missing from TCRdb's copy, which holds only in-frame ones; the method was immunoSEQ multiplex PCR. The table has roughly 86,000 clones, around three fifths seen once. The sample was PBMCs. These receptors were obtained from a woman aged 50 to 60 in good health and CMV-seropositive.

The chain combines TRBV25-1 with TRBJ1-2; possible D gene TRBD1, 6 bases. Per the germline V gene, CDR1 is MGHDK and CDR2 is SYGVNS. Trimming took off 2 bases at V and 3 bases at J, with 16 bases between the two ends. This CDR3 spans 16 amino acids. The CDR3 here is CASSEGGSPKDYGYTF. The CDR3 DNA reads TGTGCCAGCAGTGAAGGGGGCTCGCCCAAGGACTATGGCTACACCTTC.

The chain carries TRBV7-2 and TRBJ1-2; 9 positions match TRBD1. V shed 5 bases, J shed 2 bases, and the junction held 6 bases outside the gene matches. CDR3 length: 15 amino acids. CDR1 is SGHTA and CDR2 is FQGNSA in the germline V gene. The CDR3: CASSKGTGWNYGYTF. CDR3 nucleotides: TGTGCCAGCAGCAAAGGGACAGGGTGGAACTATGGCTACACCTTC.

V usage is TRBV7-9 and J usage is TRBJ1-1, with TRBD1 as a possible D gene (5 bases). Per germline, CDR1 SEHNR and CDR2 FQNEAQ (reference sequence). The CDR3 is 13 amino acids. V lost 7 bases, J lost 4 bases, and 13 bases lay in between. CDR3 protein: CASTETGGTEAFF. The CDR3 DNA sequence: TGTGCCAGCACCGAAACCGGGGGCACTGAAGCTTTCTTT.

V and J are TRBV11-2 and TRBJ1-1; tentatively, D is TRBD1 (5 bases). Germline CDR1 is SGHAT and CDR2 is FQNNGV. Trimming took off 5 bases at V and 4 bases at J, with 20 bases between the two ends. This CDR3 comprises 16 residues. The CDR3 bases are TGTGCCAGCAGCGAACTCCTGGCGGGGGGGGGCACTGAAGCTTTCTTT. As protein: CASSELLAGGGTEAFF.

The chain recombines TRBV5-4 with TRBJ2-2; D is undetermined. The CDR3 runs 15 residues. V lost 5 bases and J lost 6, with 17 bases in between. Germline V gene sequence: CDR1 SGHNT, CDR2 YYREEE (reference sequence). CDR3 region: CASRAGSSLPGELFF. CDR3 in DNA: TGTGCCAGCAGAGCCGGGTCATCCCTACCCGGGGAGCTGTTTTTT.

V gene TRBV6-1 combines with J gene TRBJ1-3; D call uncertain. Per germline, CDR1 MNHNS and CDR2 SASEGT. The CDR3 sequence is 13 residues long. Trimming pared 8 bases from V and 2 bases from J, leaving 10 bases between. The CDR3 nucleotides are TGTGCCAGCTGCCCGGGTCCTGGAAACACCATATATTTT. Residues: CASCPGPGNTIYF.

The chain joins TRBV5-5 to TRBJ1-4; D remains ambiguous. The CDR3 spans 15 residues. Per the germline V gene, CDR1 is SGHKS and CDR2 is YYEKEE (reference sequence). Trimming took 0 bases from V and 4 from J, leaving 10 bases between them. CDR3 amino acids: CASSLEHHLNEKLFF. The CDR3 nucleotides read TGTGCCAGCAGCTTGGAACATCACCTTAATGAAAAACTGTTTTTT.

This clone was detected only once. The chain combines TRBV11-2 with TRBJ2-1, with TRBD1 matching over 7 bases. With V trimmed by 5 bases and J by 5 bases, 9 bases remained unmatched. Looked up from germline, CDR1 is SGHAT and CDR2 is FQNNGV. The CDR3 runs to 15 residues. In DNA form, the CDR3 reads TGTGCCAGCAGCGACCCGGGACAGTTTAACAATGAGCAGTTCTTC. This encodes CASSDPGQFNNEQFF.

The rearrangement uses TRBV6-1 and TRBJ2-7; perhaps TRBD2 as D (6 bases). V was trimmed by 2 bases and J by 11 bases, leaving 25 bases between them. Germline lookup yields CDR1 MNHNS and CDR2 SASEGT. There are 16 residues in the CDR3. The CDR3 is CASSEYFRTGTANEYF. Here the CDR3 DNA reads TGTGCCAGCAGTGAATATTTCCGGACTGGGACTGCCAATGAGTACTTC.

The chain combines TRBV30 with TRBJ1-1; a possible D gene is TRBD1 (5 bases). Trimming removed 8 bases from V and 0 bases from J, with 10 bases in between. CDR3 length: 12 amino acids. Germline loops: CDR1 GTSNPN, CDR2 SVGIG (reference sequence). The CDR3 DNA reads as TGTGCCGGAGGGGAACTGAACACTGAAGCTTTCTTT. Amino acid sequence: CAGGELNTEAFF.

The chain uses TRBV10-3 and TRBJ2-2; weak D call: TRBD1 (6 bases). The V and J ends lost 6 bases and 8 bases respectively, with 16 bases between them. The CDR3 has 14 amino acids. Germline V CDR1 and CDR2: ENHRY, SYGVKD. In DNA form, the CDR3 reads TGTGCCATCAGCAACACAGGGCTTGATGGGGAGCTGTTTTTT. It translates to CAISNTGLDGELFF.

The chain couples TRBV7-2 to TRBJ2-3; TRBD1 matches at 7 bases. The CDR3 has 15 residues. V shed 5 bases, J shed 2 bases, and the junction held 7 bases outside the gene matches. From germline, CDR1 is SGHTA and CDR2 FQGNSA. The CDR3 is CASSLRDRHTDTQYF. DNA for the CDR3: TGTGCCAGCAGCCTTCGGGACAGACACACAGATACGCAGTATTTT. The full variable domain, with the rest looked up from reference TRBV7-2 and TRBJ2-3, is GAGVSQSPSNKVTEKGKDVELRCDPISGHTALYWYRQSLGQGLEFLIYFQGNSAPDKSGLPSDRFSAERTGGSVSTLTIQRTQQEDSAVYLCASSLRDRHTDTQYFGPGTRLTVL.

This clone was seen only a few times. V and J are TRBV13 and TRBJ2-4; 8 bases align to TRBD2. Germline V gives CDR1 PRHDT, CDR2 FYEKMQ (reference sequence). The junction had 5 bases not matched to a gene; V was cut back by 5 bases and J by 5 bases. This CDR3 contains 14 residues. CDR3 sequence: CASSPSGGENIQYF. In DNA form, the CDR3 reads TGTGCCAGCAGCCCCTCCGGGGGGGAAAACATTCAGTACTTC.

The chain has TRBV29-1 and TRBJ2-1; TRBD1 is a possible D gene (5 bases). The CDR3 sequence is 15 residues long. The V and J ends lost 2 bases and 7 bases respectively, with 18 bases between them. CDR1 and CDR2 from the germline V gene are SQVTM and ANQGSEA. The CDR3 protein is CSVELTAREANEQFF. In DNA form, the CDR3 reads TGCAGCGTTGAATTGACTGCCAGGGAAGCAAATGAGCAGTTCTTC.

In this sample, this clone turned up a few times. The chain has TRBV5-1 and TRBJ1-4, with 8 bases lining up with TRBD1. The CDR3 is 14 residues long. The V and J ends lost 4 bases and 8 bases, in that order; junction bases with no gene match: 7. Looked up from germline, CDR1 is SGHRS and CDR2 is YFSETQ. For the CDR3, the DNA is TGCGCCAGCAGCGGCGGACAGGGCGGAGAAAAACTGTTTTTT. Its translation: CASSGGQGGEKLFF.

This clone was detected a few times. The chain recombines TRBV7-3 with TRBJ2-3; the D gene is possibly TRBD1 (5 bases). Trimming stripped 1 base from V and 1 base from J, with 12 bases between. From germline, CDR1 is SGHTA and CDR2 FQGTGA. The CDR3 length is 16 residues. This CDR3 reads CASSLIPGSGTDTQYF. The CDR3 DNA reads as TGTGCCAGCAGCTTAATCCCAGGGTCCGGCACAGATACGCAGTATTTT.

This clone was observed a handful of times. The chain uses TRBV23-1 and TRBJ2-5, with TRBD2 matching over 11 bases. TRBV23-1 is an ORF, with its function uncertain. V trimming: 0 bases; J trimming: 2 bases; junction bases outside the gene matches: 5. CDR3 length equals 17 residues. The CDR3 spells CASSQSSLAGGQETQYF. The CDR3 region has the DNA TGCGCCAGCAGTCAATCATCGCTAGCGGGGGGACAAGAGACCCAGTACTTC.

This clone was observed a few times. The chain combines TRBV19 with TRBJ2-1; 11 bases align to TRBD2. CDR1 is LNHDA, CDR2 SQIVND, per germline (reference sequence). The trim removed 5 bases at V and 7 bases at J, leaving 10 bases unmatched. CDR3 length: 16 residues. The CDR3 nucleotides read TGTGCCAGTAGTGGGACTAGCGGAACCGATGGGAATGAGCAGTTCTTC. It translates to CASSGTSGTDGNEQFF.

The V call is TRBV27, the J call TRBJ2-7; D uncertain. CDR3 length: 14 residues. Trimming removed 6 bases from V and 4 bases from J, with 16 bases in between. Germline loops: CDR1 MNHEY, CDR2 SMNVEV (reference sequence). This CDR3 is CASRNSSPSYEQYF. DNA of the CDR3: TGTGCCAGCAGGAATAGTTCCCCCTCTTACGAGCAGTACTTC.

The chain has TRBV4-2 and TRBJ2-1, with D maybe TRBD2 (6 bases). Germline CDR1 LGHNA, CDR2 YNFKEQ. The length of the CDR3 is 14 residues. V lost 4 bases, J lost 4 bases, and 11 bases lay in between. As DNA, the CDR3 is TGTGCCAGCAGCCCGGGACTCTCTTACAATGAGCAGTTCTTC. It is translated as CASSPGLSYNEQFF.

CDR3 sequence reads: CASSYSAGTEQYF. Written as DNA, the CDR3 is TGTGCCAGCAGTTACTCGGCGGGGACCGAGCAGTACTTC. The chain joins TRBV6-5 to TRBJ2-7; weak D call: TRBD2 (6 bases). Germline V lookup: CDR1 MNHEY, CDR2 SVGAGI. V lost 0 bases, J lost 6 bases, and 9 bases lay in between. This CDR3 has 13 amino acids.

This chain links TRBV25-1 with TRBJ2-1; the match to TRBD1 covers 8 bases. Germline loops: CDR1 MGHDK, CDR2 SYGVNS. Trimming cost V 2 bases and J 9 bases; bases outside gene matches: 9. The CDR3 is 15 residues long. CDR3 residues: CASSETTGEAGEQFF. The CDR3 region has the DNA TGTGCCAGCAGTGAAACGACAGGGGAAGCGGGTGAGCAGTTCTTC.

The chain couples TRBV5-1 to TRBJ2-7, with D perhaps matching TRBD2 (5 bases). There are 14 residues in the CDR3. Per germline, CDR1 SGHRS and CDR2 YFSETQ. V was clipped by 0 bases and J by 1 base, with 8 bases between them. The CDR3 region is CASSLDGISYEQYF. The CDR3 DNA reads TGCGCCAGCAGCTTGGACGGGATTTCCTACGAGCAGTACTTC.

This clone appeared a few times. This rearrangement joins TRBV7-6 to TRBJ2-5, with 12 bases fitting TRBD2. Germline-derived CDR1 and CDR2 are SGHVS and FNYEAQ. The CDR3 has 16 residues. The trim removed 2 bases at V and 0 bases at J, leaving 1 base unmatched. CDR3 in amino acids: CASSLLAGGYQETQYF. The CDR3 bases are TGTGCCAGCAGCTTACTAGCGGGGGGGTACCAAGAGACCCAGTACTTC.

The chain combines TRBV21-1 with TRBJ1-1; the DNA was not used to check the table's D call, TRBD1. TRBV21-1 is assigned pseudogene status. CDR3 length equals 14 residues. The CDR3 reads CASSNGTGNTEAFF. CDR3 in DNA: TGTGCCAGCAGCAACGGGACAGGAAACACTGAAGCTTTCTTT.

There are a few counts of this clone. This chain connects TRBV28 to TRBJ1-4; D is undetermined. The V end lost 3 bases, the J end lost 4 bases, and 9 bases lay between the germline ends. Germline CDR1 reads MDHEN; CDR2 reads SYDVKM. This CDR3 spans 14 amino acids. CDR3 loop: CASSFVQDNEKLFF. The CDR3 DNA is TGTGCCAGCAGTTTTGTGCAGGATAATGAAAAACTGTTTTTT. Supplemented by reference TRBV28 and TRBJ1-4, the full variable domain reads DVKVTQSSRYLVKRTGEKVFLECVQDMDHENMFWYRQDPGLGLRLIYFSYDVKMKEKGDIPEGYSVSREKKERFSLILESASTNQTSMYLCASSFVQDNEKLFFGSGTQLSVL.

In its sample, this clone was seen once. V and J are TRBV30 and TRBJ1-6; D is uncertain. Germline V CDR1 and CDR2: GTSNPN, SVGIG (reference sequence). Deletions cut 4 bases from V and 6 bases from J, with 10 bases between. The CDR3 totals 13 residues. The CDR3 loop reads CAWMRQPNSPLHF. CDR3 nucleotides: TGTGCCTGGATGCGGCAGCCTAATTCACCCCTCCACTTT.

The CDR3 nucleotides are TGCAGCGTTGAACAGGGGGTAGGCACCGGGGAGCTGTTTTTT. It codes for CSVEQGVGTGELFF. The V call is TRBV29-1, the J call TRBJ2-2, with 7 bases that match TRBD1. CDR1 and CDR2 from the germline V gene are SQVTM and ANQGSEA. The ends lost 2 bases at V and 4 bases at J; junction bases unmatched: 4. The CDR3 spans 14 residues.